This T cell receptor beta chain appears in the sequencing data of a study of early T cells in non-severe SARS-CoV-2 infection. As for the study in general: The study sequenced bulk RNA from unsorted whole blood, with chains unpaired. Study-level points and caveats: Anti-spike CD8 responses were favored by VDJdb matching, which missed private and CD4 specificities.

Unique molecular identifiers tagged individual cDNA molecules. TCRdb fed the 5' RACE reads into MiXCR, producing one record per CDR3 protein. The sample records roughly 75,000 distinct CDR3 sequences, approximately 12% being singletons. Note on this clonotype: As yet, its antigen is unknown.

The CDR3 sequence is 14 residues long. Germline V lookup: CDR1 LGHDT, CDR2 YNNKEL (reference sequence). V was cut by 1 base and J by 6 bases, with 10 bases left in between. This TCR was recovered from an adult who was a healthcare worker with PCR-confirmed SARS-CoV-2 infection or an uninfected control (not recorded which). Sequenced material: whole blood. V gene TRBV3-1 combines with J gene TRBJ1-5, with D unresolved. CDR3 sequence reads: CASSQGRMGQPQHF. The DNA of the CDR3 is TGTGCCAGCAGCCAAGGGCGGATGGGTCAGCCCCAGCATTTT.